This T cell receptor (beta chain) is from a study of spatial heterogeneity in lung cancer. Study results and caveats: Blood contained ubiquitous expanded tumor TCRs more at resection than at follow-up.

Carried by each TCR cDNA molecule was a unique molecular identifier. TCRdb reanalysed the 5' RACE reads using MiXCR and keeps one entry per CDR3 protein. The data contain 75,000 to 85,000 distinct CDR3 sequences, under 25% of them singletons. This clonotype was seen a few times. Its specificity is unknown. Looked up from germline, CDR1 is MNHEY and CDR2 is SVGEGT. The CDR3 consists of 14 residues. V lost 6 bases to trimming and J lost 2 bases; unmatched junction nucleotides: 6. Time point reported: sample taken at primary tumor resection. Unsorted whole RNA of tumor, nontumor lung or frozen PBMC was sequenced. Around 68 TRACERx patients with early, untreated non-small cell lung cancer donated samples.

The material sequenced was PBMCs, taken at surgery. The sequence was collected from a male donor with early-stage non-small cell lung cancer. The genes are TRBV6-2 or TRBV6-3 and TRBJ1-2; the match to TRBD1 covers 7 bases. CDR3 sequence (DNA): TGTGCCAGCAGATCTGGGACAGCGAACTATGGCTACACCTTC. Encoded protein: CASRSGTANYGYTF.